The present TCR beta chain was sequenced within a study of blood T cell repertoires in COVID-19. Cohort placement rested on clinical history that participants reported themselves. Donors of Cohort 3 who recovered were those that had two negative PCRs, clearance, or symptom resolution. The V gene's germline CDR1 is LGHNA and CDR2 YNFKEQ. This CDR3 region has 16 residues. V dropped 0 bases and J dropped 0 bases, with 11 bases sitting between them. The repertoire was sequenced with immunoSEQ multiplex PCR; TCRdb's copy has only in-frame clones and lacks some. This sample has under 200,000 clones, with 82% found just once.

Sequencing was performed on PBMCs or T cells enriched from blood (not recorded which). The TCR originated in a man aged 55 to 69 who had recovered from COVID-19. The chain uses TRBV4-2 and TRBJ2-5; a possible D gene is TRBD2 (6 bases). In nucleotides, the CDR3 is TGTGCCAGCAGCCAAGATCTCGCGGGAAACCAAGAGACCCAGTACTTC. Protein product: CASSQDLAGNQETQYF.